A single sample is the source of the 5 T cell receptor beta chains below, sequenced in a study of blood T cell repertoires in COVID-19 (dated by TCRdb to the early 2020s). Libraries were constructed by the immunoSEQ multiplex PCR assay. Entries here come from immuneACCESS through TCRdb and include only in-frame sequences with V and J called. Some clones fail to appear in such tables; in the studies checked, an unresolved V gene covers under half of the shortfall, and the cause of the remainder is unknown. Counted in this sample were about 410,000 clones; around 91% of them appeared once. Clones ranked in the top ten supply 0.55% to 0.75% of the sample. Sequencing was performed on PBMCs or T cells enriched from blood (not recorded which). All receptors derive from a man between 18 and 29 years old who had recovered from COVID-19.

V gene TRBV28 combines with J gene TRBJ1-2; 12 bases agree with TRBD1. The CDR3 spans 15 residues. CDR1 is MDHEN, CDR2 SYDVKM, per germline. After removal of 6 bases from V and 7 bases from J, the junction contained 9 bases not matched to a gene. The CDR3 is CASRPPGQGARGYTF. For the CDR3, the DNA is TGTGCCAGCAGACCACCGGGACAGGGGGCTCGTGGCTACACCTTC.

CDR3 amino acids: CASSEGQGDTGELFF. The CDR3 nucleotides are TGTGCCAGCAGCGAGGGACAGGGGGACACCGGGGAGCTGTTTTTT. The J gene is TRBJ2-2, the V gene TRBV4-2; 11 bases match TRBD1. The CDR3 covers 15 residues. V trimming: 5 bases; J trimming: 3 bases; junction bases outside the gene matches: 2. Germline CDR1 is LGHNA and CDR2 is YNFKEQ.

This chain uses TRBV12-5 with TRBJ2-7; a weak D match, TRBD2 (6 bases). V was pared by 6 bases and J by 4 bases, with 10 bases between. Germline V gene lookup returns CDR1 LGHNT and CDR2 FRNRAP. There are 12 residues in the CDR3. This CDR3 is CASGNSGYEQYF. The DNA for the CDR3 is TGTGCTAGTGGAAATAGCGGATACGAGCAGTACTTC.

The V and J genes are TRBV9 and TRBJ2-1; D is possibly TRBD2 (5 bases). The CDR3 covers 13 residues. V was clipped by 2 bases and J by 6 bases, with 9 bases between them. In germline, CDR1 is SGDLS, CDR2 YYNGEE. DNA of the CDR3: TGTGCCAGCAGCGTGTCTAGCCCCAATGAGCAGTTCTTC. It specifies CASSVSSPNEQFF. Using reference TRBV9 and TRBJ2-1 for the parts outside the CDR3, the full variable domain is DSGVTQTPKHLITATGQRVTLRCSPRSGDLSVYWYQQSLDQGLQFLIQYYNGEERAKGNILERFSAQQFPDLHSELNLSSLELGDSALYFCASSVSSPNEQFFGPGTRLTVL.

The chain employs TRBV28 and TRBJ2-5; D is possibly TRBD1 (5 bases). CDR3 length: 13 amino acids. V was trimmed by 10 bases and J by 5 bases, leaving 17 bases between them. Germline V gene lookup returns CDR1 MDHEN and CDR2 SYDVKM. CDR3 in amino acids: CATSGPLRETQYF. DNA of the CDR3: TGTGCCACCTCAGGGCCCCTGAGGGAGACCCAGTACTTC. The variable domain in full, completed from reference TRBV28 and TRBJ2-5, reads DVKVTQSSRYLVKRTGEKVFLECVQDMDHENMFWYRQDPGLGLRLIYFSYDVKMKEKGDIPEGYSVSREKKERFSLILESASTNQTSMYLCATSGPLRETQYFGPGTRLLVL.